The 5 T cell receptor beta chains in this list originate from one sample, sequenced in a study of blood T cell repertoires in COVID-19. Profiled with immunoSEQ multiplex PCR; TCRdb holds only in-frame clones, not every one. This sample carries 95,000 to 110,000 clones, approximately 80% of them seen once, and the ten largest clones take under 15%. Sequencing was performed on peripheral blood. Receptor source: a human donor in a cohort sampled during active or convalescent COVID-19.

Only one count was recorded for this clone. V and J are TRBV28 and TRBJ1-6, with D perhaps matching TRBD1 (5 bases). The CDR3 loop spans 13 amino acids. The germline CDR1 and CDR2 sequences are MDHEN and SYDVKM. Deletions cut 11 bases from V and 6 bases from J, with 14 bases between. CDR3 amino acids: CAASDTFNSPLHF. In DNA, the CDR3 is TGTGCCGCTTCGGACACCTTTAATTCACCCCTCCACTTT.

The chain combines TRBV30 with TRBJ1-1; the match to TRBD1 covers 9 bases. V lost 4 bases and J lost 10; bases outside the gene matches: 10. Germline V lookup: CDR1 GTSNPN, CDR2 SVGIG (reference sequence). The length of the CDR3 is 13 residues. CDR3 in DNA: TGTGCCTGGACCTCCTGGACAGGGGAAGTAGCTTTCTTT. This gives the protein CAWTSWTGEVAFF.

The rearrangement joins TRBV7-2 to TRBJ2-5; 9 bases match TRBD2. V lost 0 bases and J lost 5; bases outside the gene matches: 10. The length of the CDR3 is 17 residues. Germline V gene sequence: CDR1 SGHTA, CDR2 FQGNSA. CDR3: CASSLASSGATGETQYF. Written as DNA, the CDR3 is TGTGCCAGCAGCTTAGCCTCTAGCGGGGCTACAGGGGAGACCCAGTACTTC.

The CDR3 DNA reads TGTGCCAGCAGCTTAACGGGTCAGGGGAACGGGAATTCACCCCTCCACTTT. This translates into CASSLTGQGNGNSPLHF. The J gene is TRBJ1-6, the V gene TRBV7-3; possibly TRBD1 for D (6 bases). Trimming pared 0 bases from V and 7 bases from J, leaving 16 bases between. The CDR3 runs to 17 residues. The germline CDR1 and CDR2 sequences are SGHTA and FQGTGA.

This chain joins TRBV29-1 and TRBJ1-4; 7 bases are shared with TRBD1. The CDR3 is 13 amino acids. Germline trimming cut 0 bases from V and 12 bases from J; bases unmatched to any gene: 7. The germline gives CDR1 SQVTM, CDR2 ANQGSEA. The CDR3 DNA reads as TGCAGCGTTGAAGAAGGAGGGGGCGGAGAACTGTTTTTT. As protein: CSVEEGGGGELFF. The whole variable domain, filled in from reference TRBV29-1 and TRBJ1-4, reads SAVISQKPSRDICQRGTSLTIQCQVDSQVTMMFWYRQQPGQSLTLIATANQGSEATYESGFVIDKFPISRPNLTFSTLTVSNMSPEDSSIYLCSVEEGGGGELFFGSGTQLSVL.